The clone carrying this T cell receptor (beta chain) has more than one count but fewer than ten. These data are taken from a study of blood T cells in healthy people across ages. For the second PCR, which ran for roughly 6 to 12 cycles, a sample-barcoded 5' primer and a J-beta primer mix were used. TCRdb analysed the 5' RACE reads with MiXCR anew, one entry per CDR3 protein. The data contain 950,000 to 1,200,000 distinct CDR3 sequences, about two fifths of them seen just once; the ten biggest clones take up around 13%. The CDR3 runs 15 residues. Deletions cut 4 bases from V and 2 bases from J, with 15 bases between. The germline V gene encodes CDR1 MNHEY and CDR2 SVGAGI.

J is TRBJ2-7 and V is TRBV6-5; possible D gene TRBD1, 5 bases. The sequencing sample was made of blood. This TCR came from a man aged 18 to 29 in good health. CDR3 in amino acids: CASSLDPTEPYEQYF. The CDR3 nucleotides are TGTGCCAGCAGTTTGGACCCGACAGAACCCTACGAGCAGTACTTC.